The 5 T cell receptor beta chains in this list originate from one sample, sequenced in a study of technical replicates of blood from a handful of donors. Assay used: immunoSEQ multiplex PCR; TCRdb lists only in-frame clones, some missing. The data contain under 50,000 clones, around 96% of them seen just once; the ten biggest clones take up 0.35% to 0.4%. The source material was T cells isolated from PBMCs. These receptors were obtained from a human donor in good health.

This chain links TRBV5-4 with TRBJ2-1, with D perhaps TRBD1 (5 bases). The CDR3 is 15 amino acids. Germline assignment: CDR1 SGHNT and CDR2 YYREEE (reference sequence). V was trimmed by 1 base and J by 5 bases, leaving 13 bases between them. Written as DNA, the CDR3 is TGTGCCAGCAGCTTGAGGCAGGGAAGTAACAATGAGCAGTTCTTC. Amino acids: CASSLRQGSNNEQFF.

The V gene is TRBV5-8, the J gene TRBJ2-5, with a tentative D call TRBD2 (5 bases). CDR1 and CDR2 (germline): SGHTS, YDEGEE. This CDR3 has 15 amino acids. Trimming stripped 2 bases from V and 2 bases from J, with 13 bases between. CDR3 sequence (DNA): TGTGCCAGCAGCTTTTCGTACGGCGGGCAAGAGACCCAGTACTTC. Protein product: CASSFSYGGQETQYF.

J is TRBJ1-1 and V is TRBV19; D gene ambiguous. Trimming stripped 6 bases from V and 13 bases from J, with 15 bases between. This CDR3 has 11 amino acids. Germline V gene lookup returns CDR1 LNHDA and CDR2 SQIVND (reference sequence). This CDR3 reads CASRAAGFVFF. DNA for the CDR3: TGTGCCAGTAGGGCCGCGGGGTTTGTTTTCTTT.

The V and J genes are TRBV29-1 and TRBJ2-7; the D gene is possibly TRBD2 (6 bases). The length of the CDR3 is 15 residues. Germline V gene lookup returns CDR1 SQVTM and CDR2 ANQGSEA. Trimming cost V 6 bases and J 0 bases, with 18 bases left between them. The CDR3 coding sequence is TGCAGCGTGGAGGGCTGGGGCAGCCGCTCCTACGAGCAGTACTTC. Translation gives CSVEGWGSRSYEQYF.

V gene TRBV29-1 combines with J gene TRBJ2-1, with 7 bases lining up with TRBD2. Germline values: CDR1 SQVTM, CDR2 ANQGSEA. This CDR3 has 14 residues. Losses at the gene ends were 2 bases for V and 0 bases for J; bases not matched to a gene: 1. CDR3: CSVESGNSYNEQFF. Written as DNA, the CDR3 is TGCAGCGTTGAAAGCGGGAACTCCTACAATGAGCAGTTCTTC.